This T cell receptor beta chain derives from a study of cytomegalovirus exposure and HLA in healthy donors. The CDR3 runs 15 residues. V was shortened by 2 bases and J by 2 bases, with 12 bases between the two germline ends. Per germline, CDR1 MNHEY and CDR2 SMNVEV (reference sequence). The assay was immunoSEQ multiplex PCR, and TCRdb's table has in-frame clones only and misses some. The sample yields fewer than 120,000 clones, roughly 90% seen once. The V call is TRBV27, the J call TRBJ2-5; a weak D match, TRBD2 (7 bases). The material sequenced was PBMCs. The clonotype originates from a young woman in good health and CMV-seropositive. The CDR3 protein is CASSLSRGAQETQYF. The CDR3 DNA reads TGTGCCAGCAGTTTAAGCCGGGGGGCACAAGAGACCCAGTACTTC.